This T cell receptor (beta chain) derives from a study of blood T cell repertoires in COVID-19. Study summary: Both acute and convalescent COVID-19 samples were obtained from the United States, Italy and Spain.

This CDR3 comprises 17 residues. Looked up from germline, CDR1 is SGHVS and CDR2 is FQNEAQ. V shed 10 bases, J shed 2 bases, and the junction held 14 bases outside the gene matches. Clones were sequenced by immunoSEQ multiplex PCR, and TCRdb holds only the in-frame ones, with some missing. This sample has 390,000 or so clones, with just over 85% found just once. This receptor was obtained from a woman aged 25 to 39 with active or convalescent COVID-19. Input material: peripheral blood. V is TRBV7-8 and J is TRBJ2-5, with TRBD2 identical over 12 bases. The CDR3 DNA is TGTGCCACCAGGGGCACTAGCGGGGGGTACGAACAAGAGACCCAGTACTTC. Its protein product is CATRGTSGGYEQETQYF.